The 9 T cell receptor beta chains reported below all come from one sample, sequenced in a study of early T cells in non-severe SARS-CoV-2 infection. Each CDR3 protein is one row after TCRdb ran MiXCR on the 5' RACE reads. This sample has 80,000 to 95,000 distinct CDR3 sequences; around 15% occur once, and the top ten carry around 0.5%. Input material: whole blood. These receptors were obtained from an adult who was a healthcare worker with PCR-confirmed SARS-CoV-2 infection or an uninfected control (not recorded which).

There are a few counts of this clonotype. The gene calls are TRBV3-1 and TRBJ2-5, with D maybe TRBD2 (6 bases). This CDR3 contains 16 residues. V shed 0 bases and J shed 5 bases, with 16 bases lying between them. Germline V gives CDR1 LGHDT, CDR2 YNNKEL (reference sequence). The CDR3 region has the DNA TGTGCCAGCAGCCAAGATCTGAGGGACTCTCCGGAGACCCAGTACTTC. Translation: CASSQDLRDSPETQYF.

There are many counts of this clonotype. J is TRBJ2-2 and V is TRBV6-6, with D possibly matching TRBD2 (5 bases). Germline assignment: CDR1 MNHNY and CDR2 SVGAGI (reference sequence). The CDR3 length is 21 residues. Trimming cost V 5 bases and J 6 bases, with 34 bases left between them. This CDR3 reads CASSPRGNRATMMFRAGELFF. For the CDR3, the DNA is TGTGCCAGCAGTCCCCGGGGAAACCGAGCGACGATGATGTTTCGGGCCGGGGAGCTGTTTTTT.

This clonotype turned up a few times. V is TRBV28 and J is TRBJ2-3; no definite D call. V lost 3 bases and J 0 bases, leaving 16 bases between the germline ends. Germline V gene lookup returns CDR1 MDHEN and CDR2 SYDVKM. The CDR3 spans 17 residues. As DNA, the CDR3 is TGTGCCAGCAGTTTTGAGGCCAGCTGGTCTAGCACAGATACGCAGTATTTT. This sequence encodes CASSFEASWSSTDTQYF.

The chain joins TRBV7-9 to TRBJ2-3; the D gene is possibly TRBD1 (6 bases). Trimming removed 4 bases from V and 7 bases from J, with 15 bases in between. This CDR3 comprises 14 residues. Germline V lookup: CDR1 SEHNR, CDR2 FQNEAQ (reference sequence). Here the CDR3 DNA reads TGTGCCAGCAGCTCTAATAGACGGGACAATACGCAGTATTTT. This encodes CASSSNRRDNTQYF.

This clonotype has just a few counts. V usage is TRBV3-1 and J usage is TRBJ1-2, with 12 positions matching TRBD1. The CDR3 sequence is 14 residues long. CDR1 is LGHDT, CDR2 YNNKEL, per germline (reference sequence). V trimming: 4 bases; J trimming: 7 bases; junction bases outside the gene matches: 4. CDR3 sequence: CASSRGTGGLGYTF. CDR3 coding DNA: TGTGCCAGCAGCCGCGGGACAGGGGGCCTTGGCTACACCTTC.

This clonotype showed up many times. The CDR3 spells CASSPRATGTGELFF. The CDR3 DNA follows: TGTGCCAGCAGTCCCAGGGCGACAGGCACCGGGGAGCTGTTTTTT. The chain joins TRBV12-3 or TRBV12-4 to TRBJ2-2, with D possibly being TRBD1 (6 bases). V lost 5 bases and J lost 4, with 14 bases in between. This CDR3 is 15 amino acids long.

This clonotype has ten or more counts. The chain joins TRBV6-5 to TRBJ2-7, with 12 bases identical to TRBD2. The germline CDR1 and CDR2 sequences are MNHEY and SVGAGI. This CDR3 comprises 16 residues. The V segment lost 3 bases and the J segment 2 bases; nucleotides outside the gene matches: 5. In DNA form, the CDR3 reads TGTGCCAGCAGTTATGGACTAGCGGGGCTAACCTACGAGCAGTACGTC. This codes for CASSYGLAGLTYEQYV.

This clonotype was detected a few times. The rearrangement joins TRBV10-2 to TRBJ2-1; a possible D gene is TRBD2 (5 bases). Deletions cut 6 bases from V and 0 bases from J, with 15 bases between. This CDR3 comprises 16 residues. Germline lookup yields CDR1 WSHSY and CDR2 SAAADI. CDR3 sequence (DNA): TGCGCCAGCAGCCCCGCGGGCAGCAGCTCCTACAATGAGCAGTTCTTC. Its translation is CASSPAGSSSYNEQFF.

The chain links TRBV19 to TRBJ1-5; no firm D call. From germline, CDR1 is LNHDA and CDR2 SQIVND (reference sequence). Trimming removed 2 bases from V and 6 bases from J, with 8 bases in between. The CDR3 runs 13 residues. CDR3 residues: CASSIKKSQPQHF. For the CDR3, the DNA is TGTGCCAGTAGTATAAAAAAGAGTCAGCCCCAGCATTTT.